This TCR beta chain was recovered during a study of EBV T-cell therapy then PD-1 blockade in nasopharyngeal carcinoma (dated by TCRdb to the early 2020s). From the germline V gene, CDR1 is MGHRA and CDR2 is YSYEKL. The CDR3 has 14 amino acids, counting the end cysteine and phenylalanine. This entry keeps only the CDR3 DNA: 42 bases, framed from base 1. V is reduced by 3 bases and J by 0 bases, leaving a spacing of 8 bases between them. The Qiagen DNeasy Kit was used to extract genomic DNA from the sorted cells. TCR beta chain deep sequencing was performed on the immunoSEQ platform. Processing in the source paper ran as follows. The immunoSEQ Analyzer software was used to analyze the repertoire data. The table was pulled from immuneACCESS by TCRdb, which kept in-frame rearrangements only. Such tables lose some clones; where checked, under half of the loss comes from unresolved V genes, and the rest has no known cause. V and J calls and clone size are those listed in that table; D and trimming were worked out from the DNA. This sample holds 20,000 to 25,000 clones; 70% to 85% were observed only once. Roughly 24% of the sample rests with the top ten.

Per the publication, the treatment or condition label means: AdE1-LMPpoly-expanded autologous EBV-specific T-cell therapy followed by anti-PD-1 nivolumab. Comment on this clone: Its antigen is not yet known. Base qualities were left out, and no much larger clone turns up one base away.

The chain uses TRBV4-1 and TRBJ1-2, with the D gene call left open. The sequences come from CD8+ T cells from blood, collected at day -245 from a patient whose treatment included autologous EBV-specific T cells and nivolumab. This receptor was taken from a man aged 35 to 55 with nasopharyngeal carcinoma. In nucleotides, the sequence is TGCGCCAGCAGCCACATAGGCGCTAACTATGGCTACACCTTC. The encoded protein is CASSHIGANYGYTF.